What follows are 23 T cell receptor beta chains derived from one specimen sequenced in a study of CD8 T cells in ankylosing spondylitis. TCRdb analysed the 5' RACE reads with MiXCR anew, one entry per CDR3 protein. The top ten clones hold roughly 4% of a sample with roughly 240,000 distinct CDR3 sequences, approximately 30% of them seen once. Source material: blood, either unsorted or a sorted T cell fraction (not recorded which). Receptor source: a male donor with ankylosing spondylitis or in good health (not recorded which).

This clonotype occurred a few times. The V call is TRBV5-5, the J call TRBJ2-3, with 7 bases that match TRBD1. CDR1 and CDR2 (germline): SGHKS, YYEKEE (reference sequence). V shed 5 bases, J shed 1 base, and the junction held 1 base outside the gene matches. CDR3 length: 13 residues. The CDR3 bases are TGTGCCAGCAGTGACAGGGGCACAGATACGCAGTATTTT. This sequence encodes CASSDRGTDTQYF.

This rearrangement joins TRBV20-1 to TRBJ2-7; the D is unclear. Germline V gene sequence: CDR1 DFQATT, CDR2 SNEGSKA (reference sequence). Between the trimmed V and J ends, which lost 1 base and 1 base, there was a span of 11 bases. This CDR3 has 14 residues. CDR3 DNA: TGCAGTGCTAGAGTCGTTCCCCATTCCTACGAGCAGTACTTC. It codes for CSARVVPHSYEQYF.

The J gene is TRBJ2-5, the V gene TRBV11-2, with no clear D. Germline CDR1 and CDR2: SGHAT and FQNNGV. The V gene lost 5 bases and the J gene lost 7 bases, with 17 bases spanning the gap. The CDR3 is 14 residues long. The CDR3 sequence: CASSLSDALGTQYF. The CDR3 nucleotides are TGTGCCAGCAGCCTCAGTGACGCCCTGGGGACCCAGTACTTC.

The rearrangement joins TRBV6-5 to TRBJ2-3, with 12 nucleotides matching TRBD2. The CDR3 has 17 amino acids. CDR1 is MNHEY and CDR2 is SVGAGI in the germline V gene. V lost 4 bases to trimming and J lost 5 bases; unmatched junction nucleotides: 10. The CDR3 region is CASSSSGGAARGDTQYF. The CDR3, as DNA: TGTGCCAGCAGTTCTAGCGGGGGGGCTGCAAGGGGAGATACGCAGTATTTT.

The rearrangement links TRBV28 to TRBJ2-3; weak D call: TRBD1 (6 bases). Trimming cost V 7 bases and J 5 bases, with 10 bases left between them. This CDR3 has 12 residues. Germline values: CDR1 MDHEN, CDR2 SYDVKM. The CDR3 loop reads CASTGVGDTQYF. The CDR3 nucleotides read TGTGCCAGCACAGGGGTGGGAGATACGCAGTATTTT.

This chain uses TRBV6-2 or TRBV6-3 with TRBJ2-7, with unresolved D. Germline CDR1 and CDR2: MNHEY and SVGEGT. The CDR3 has 12 residues. The V gene lost 10 bases and the J gene lost 1 base, with 11 bases spanning the gap. The CDR3 is CATVGRSYEQYF. DNA for the CDR3: TGTGCCACCGTAGGACGGTCCTACGAGCAGTACTTC.

This clonotype has just a few counts. This chain joins TRBV28 and TRBJ2-1, with D tentatively TRBD1 or TRBD2 (6 bases each). Germline CDR1 MDHEN, CDR2 SYDVKM. Trimming removed 3 bases at V and 9 bases at J, with 15 bases between. The CDR3 totals 14 residues. CDR3 sequence: CASSFRGELGEQFF. CDR3 in DNA: TGTGCCAGCAGTTTTAGGGGGGAGTTGGGTGAGCAGTTCTTC.

This rearrangement joins TRBV20-1 to TRBJ2-3, with D perhaps assigned TRBD1 or TRBD2 (7 bases each). Trimming took 5 bases from V and 5 from J, leaving 17 bases between them. CDR3 length: 14 amino acids. CDR1 is DFQATT, CDR2 SNEGSKA, per germline (reference sequence). CDR3 region: CSADREGAQDTQYF. In nucleotides, the CDR3 is TGCAGTGCTGACAGGGAGGGGGCCCAAGATACGCAGTATTTT.

This chain joins TRBV4-2 and TRBJ2-7; no reliable D call. The CDR3 is made up of 14 amino acids. The germline CDR1 and CDR2 sequences are LGHNA and YNFKEQ. V dropped 8 bases and J dropped 3 bases, with 17 bases sitting between them. In DNA form, the CDR3 reads TGTGCCAGCGCCCCCTGGCTCGTCGGCTACGAGCAGTACTTC. Its translation is CASAPWLVGYEQYF.

V and J are TRBV29-1 and TRBJ1-2; 7 bases fit TRBD1. CDR3 size: 13 residues. V shed 7 bases, J shed 3 bases, and the junction held 8 bases outside the gene matches. Germline V CDR1 and CDR2: SQVTM, ANQGSEA. CDR3 in DNA: TGCAGCGGGCTGACAGGGACCGACTATGGCTACACCTTC. Translation gives CSGLTGTDYGYTF.

The rearrangement links TRBV10-3 to TRBJ2-7; D call uncertain. The CDR3 runs to 11 residues. CDR1 ENHRY and CDR2 SYGVKD come from the germline V gene. The germline V and J ends were trimmed by 6 bases and 6 bases, with 9 bases remaining between them. CDR3 sequence reads: CAISGTREQYF. Written as DNA, the CDR3 is TGTGCCATCAGCGGAACTCGCGAGCAGTACTTC.

The chain employs TRBV5-6 and TRBJ2-2; no definite D call. The CDR3 length is 14 residues. Germline V gene lookup returns CDR1 SGHDT and CDR2 YYEEEE. V lost 1 base to trimming and J lost 3 bases, with 7 bases between them. The CDR3 DNA sequence: TGTGCCAGCAGCTTGCGTTCCGACACCGGGGAGCTGTTTTTT. Translated, it gives CASSLRSDTGELFF. Full variable domain (remainder filled in from reference TRBV5-6 and TRBJ2-2): DAGVTQSPTHLIKTRGQQVTLRCSPKSGHDTVSWYQQALGQGPQFIFQYYEEEERQRGNFPDRFSGHQFPNYSSELNVNALLLGDSALYLCASSLRSDTGELFFGEGSRLTVL.

The chain recombines TRBV10-3 with TRBJ1-1; 7 bases fit TRBD1. Losses at the gene ends were 4 bases for V and 5 bases for J; bases not matched to a gene: 4. CDR3 length: 13 residues. The V gene's germline CDR1 is ENHRY and CDR2 SYGVKD. This chain's CDR3 is CAISASRGTEAFF. The CDR3, as DNA: TGTGCCATCAGTGCCAGCAGGGGGACTGAAGCTTTCTTT.

There are a few counts of this clonotype. The gene calls are TRBV20-1 and TRBJ2-7; D not certain. The CDR3 length is 16 residues. V lost 2 bases and J 0 bases, leaving 17 bases between the germline ends. Germline V gene sequence: CDR1 DFQATT, CDR2 SNEGSKA (reference sequence). The CDR3 loop reads CSARPTWYTSSYEQYF. The CDR3 DNA sequence: TGCAGTGCTAGACCCACTTGGTACACGAGCTCCTACGAGCAGTACTTC.

This clonotype was picked up one time. The V call is TRBV29-1, the J call TRBJ2-2, with a possible D match to TRBD2 (5 bases). From germline, CDR1 is SQVTM and CDR2 ANQGSEA. The CDR3 covers 13 residues. Trimming pared 4 bases from V and 4 bases from J, leaving 10 bases between. CDR3 DNA: TGCAGCGTTGTAGGAAGCGGCACCGGGGAGCTGTTTTTT. Protein product: CSVVGSGTGELFF.

The table lists this clonotype with a few counts. The chain carries TRBV6-5 and TRBJ1-5; 7 nucleotides align to TRBD1. The V gene end was trimmed by 4 bases and the J gene end by 1 base; junction bases not matched to a gene: 7. The CDR3 sequence is 16 residues long. CDR1 and CDR2 from the germline V gene are MNHEY and SVGAGI. This CDR3 is CASSSHSTGSNQPQHF. The CDR3 bases are TGTGCCAGCAGTTCCCACTCGACAGGGAGCAATCAGCCCCAGCATTTT.

The sample holds a few counts of this clonotype. The genes are TRBV10-3 and TRBJ2-1, with 8 bases aligning to TRBD2. The CDR3 is 15 amino acids. Trimming cost V 10 bases and J 2 bases; bases outside gene matches: 10. From germline, CDR1 is ENHRY and CDR2 SYGVKD. CDR3 amino acids: CATRGVAGTYNEQFF. Here the CDR3 DNA reads TGTGCCACCAGAGGAGTAGCGGGGACCTACAATGAGCAGTTCTTC.

CDR3 amino acids: CASSLVRGADTQYF. The CDR3 DNA is TGTGCCAGCAGCTTGGTAAGGGGAGCGGATACGCAGTATTTT. V usage is TRBV5-5 and J usage is TRBJ2-3; D is perhaps TRBD1 or TRBD2 (5 bases each). The CDR3 extends over 14 amino acids. Germline CDR1 SGHKS, CDR2 YYEKEE (reference sequence). V lost 0 bases and J 6 bases, leaving 11 bases between the germline ends.

This clonotype has only a few counts. The chain employs TRBV4-1 and TRBJ2-3; D not resolved. Between the trimmed V and J ends, which lost 2 bases and 6 bases, there was a span of 6 bases. This CDR3 has 12 residues. Germline V gene sequence: CDR1 MGHRA, CDR2 YSYEKL. In DNA, the CDR3 is TGCGCCAGCAGCCAATCGGAGGATACGCAGTATTTT. It specifies CASSQSEDTQYF.

The genes are TRBV27 and TRBJ1-1; D unresolved. The V end lost 7 bases, the J end lost 4 bases, and 13 bases lay between the germline ends. Looked up from germline, CDR1 is MNHEY and CDR2 is SMNVEV (reference sequence). The CDR3 has 13 residues. CDR3 in DNA: TGTGCCAGCAAAGACGGCTGGGGCACTGAAGCTTTCTTT. This encodes CASKDGWGTEAFF.

The V and J genes are TRBV29-1 and TRBJ1-2, with 8 bases matching TRBD1. Germline CDR1 SQVTM, CDR2 ANQGSEA. The CDR3 covers 13 residues. After removal of 4 bases from V and 1 base from J, the junction contained 2 bases not matched to a gene. CDR3 region: CSVGTGGNYGYTF. In DNA form, the CDR3 reads TGCAGCGTTGGTACAGGGGGTAACTATGGCTACACCTTC.

The chain combines TRBV7-9 with TRBJ1-1; TRBD1 aligns across 7 bases. Trimming took 4 bases from V and 8 from J; bases not matched to a gene: 10. Germline-derived CDR1 and CDR2 are SEHNR and FQNEAQ (reference sequence). This CDR3 comprises 14 residues. The CDR3 nucleotides are TGTGCCAGCAGCTCACCTGAACGGGACAGCGAAGCTTTCTTT. Amino acid sequence: CASSSPERDSEAFF.

A few counts support this clonotype. This rearrangement joins TRBV20-1 to TRBJ2-3; no definite D call. V dropped 4 bases and J dropped 0 bases, with 11 bases sitting between them. The germline CDR1 and CDR2 sequences are DFQATT and SNEGSKA (reference sequence). This CDR3 comprises 14 residues. The CDR3 here is CSATGPYSTDTQYF. The CDR3 nucleotides read TGCAGTGCTACCGGACCCTACAGCACAGATACGCAGTATTTT.